This TCR beta chain comes out of a study of blood T cells in healthy people across ages. This clonotype was found a few times. As yet, its antigen is unknown. Through a sample-barcoded 5' primer and a J-beta primer mix, a second PCR was run for roughly 7 to 11 cycles. Every single cDNA molecule received a tag from a template-switch adaptor with 12 random nucleotides. TCRdb processed the 5' RACE reads anew with MiXCR; each CDR3 protein has one entry. Among over a million distinct CDR3 sequences listed, 42% were seen once. This CDR3 has 13 residues. Trimming took off 0 bases at V and 4 bases at J, with 7 bases between the two ends. The germline gives CDR1 MGHRA, CDR2 YSYEKL. Whole-study results and caveats: Changes in expanded clonotypes were possibly confounded, as the CMV status of donors was unknown.

This sequence joins TRBV4-1 and TRBJ2-7, with D maybe TRBD1 (5 bases). The source material was blood. The TCR was taken from a woman under 30 in good health. CDR3 bases: TGCGCCAGCAGCCAAGAACAGGCGTACGAGCAGTACTTC. Its protein is CASSQEQAYEQYF.